This T cell receptor beta chain was captured by sequencing in a study of shared clonotypes between healthy human individuals. Looked up from germline, CDR1 is KGHSH and CDR2 is LQKENI. Unmatched junction bases numbered 3, after V lost 3 bases and J lost 3 bases. The CDR3 runs to 14 residues. Using around 200 ng DNA, 32,000 or so T cell genomes, the sorted-subset replicate PCRs were run. Sequencing used immunoSEQ multiplex PCR; TCRdb keeps in-frame clones, though not all of them. The table lists 2 million to 2.5 million clones, about nine tenths of them singletons. The V and J genes are TRBV18 and TRBJ2-7, with 9 bases lining up with TRBD1. This receptor was taken from a man aged 18 to 30 in good health. Some clones in this sample may be carry-over from other donors' samples. The sample comprised naive CD4+ T cells from PBMCs. The subset here: CD45RA+ positively selected. CDR3 region: CASSPQTGGYEQYF. The DNA of the CDR3 is TGTGCCAGCTCACCCCAGACAGGGGGCTACGAGCAGTACTTC.